The sequence of this T cell receptor (beta chain) was determined in a study of T cell responses to AZD1222 COVID-19 vaccine. Points from the study as a whole: With two AZD1222 doses given, Spike-specific TCR breadth and depth both rose. Clonal diversity was possibly underestimated, and the donors were mostly white British, with more females. Repertoires were obtained solely post-peak T cell response.

Using immunoSEQ multiplex PCR, the repertoire was profiled, and TCRdb retains in-frame clones only, with some absent. The table lists under 95,000 clones, 80% to 90% of them singletons. Looked up from germline, CDR1 is MNHEY and CDR2 is SVGAGI. V was clipped by 5 bases and J by 3 bases; unmatched bases: 8. The CDR3 runs to 15 residues. A remark on this clone: What it binds is not known.

The gene calls are TRBV6-5 and TRBJ2-7, with 9 bases that match TRBD1. This specimen consisted of peripheral blood, obtained on day 0 of AZD1222 vaccination. The clonotype was recovered from an adult in good health. Here the CDR3 DNA reads TGTGCCAGCAGTCCCGGGGACAGGGAAATCTACGAGCAGTACTTC. Translating it yields CASSPGDREIYEQYF.